A selection of T cell receptor beta chains follows, all from one sample in a study of shared clonotypes between healthy human individuals. Clones were read by immunoSEQ multiplex PCR, and TCRdb kept only the in-frame ones, dropping some. The sample records nearly 2 million clones, about 95% being singletons. The material sequenced was naive CD8+ T cells sorted from blood. These receptors were obtained from a man aged 18 to 30 in good health. CDR3s include the opening cysteine and the closing phenylalanine or tryptophan. D genes are given only for firm matches. The size field is filled for only some rows; it gives once, few, many or a size class.

v_gene	abundance	j_gene	d_gene	CDR3nt	CDR3aa
TRBV27	.	TRBJ2-7	TRBD2	TGTGCCAGCAGTCTTGGACTAGCGGGTCTGAGGGAGCGCGAGCAGTACTTC	CASSLGLAGLREREQYF
TRBV10-3	.	TRBJ1-2	TRBD1	TGTGCCATCAGTGCCGGGACAGTCGAGGAGGACTATGGCTACACCTTC	CAISAGTVEEDYGYTF
TRBV7-9	.	TRBJ2-5	.	TGTGCCAGCAGTCCTCAGGACCAAGAGACCCAGTACTTC	CASSPQDQETQYF
TRBV6-4	.	TRBJ2-1	TRBD2	TGTGCCAGCGGACTAGCGGGAGATTATGAGCAGTTCTTC	CASGLAGDYEQFF
TRBV27	.	TRBJ2-5	.	TGTGCCAGCAGTTTACTCGCAGGGGCTCCAAAAGAGACCCAGTACTTC	CASSLLAGAPKETQYF
TRBV2	.	TRBJ1-4	.	TGTGCCAGCACCCCGACCGAGGGGCAGATTAATGAAAAACTGTTTTTT	CASTPTEGQINEKLFF
TRBV13	.	TRBJ1-6	.	TGTGCCAGCAGCTTATCAGGGTTTTATAATTCACCCCTCCACTTT	CASSLSGFYNSPLHF
TRBV5-4	.	TRBJ2-7	.	TGTGCCAGCAGTTTGAGCATCCGGGCCTACGAGCAGTACTTC	CASSLSIRAYEQYF
TRBV7-9	.	TRBJ2-2	.	TGTGCCAGCAGCTTTCACGGGGAGCTGTTTTTT	CASSFHGELFF
TRBV5-6	.	TRBJ1-6	.	TGTGCCAGCAGCTTGGGGCCCACACAGGTCCAGAATTCACCCCTCCACTTT	CASSLGPTQVQNSPLHF
TRBV2	.	TRBJ2-2	.	TGTGCCAGCAGTGACCTCGTGGGAGCGGAAGCGCCTCCGAACACCGGGGAGCTGTTTTTT	CASSDLVGAEAPPNTGELFF
TRBV4-2	.	TRBJ1-1	TRBD1	TGTGCCAGCAGCACCCCGACAGGGAACTTGGGTGAAGCTTTCTTT	CASSTPTGNLGEAFF
TRBV30	.	TRBJ2-7	.	TGTGCCTGGAGTCACTTACCTAACGTCGGGACCGTATACGAGCAGTACTTC	CAWSHLPNVGTVYEQYF
TRBV4-1	few	TRBJ1-2	.	TGCGCCAGCAGCCAACAGGGATTAGCTAACTATGGCTACACCTTC	CASSQQGLANYGYTF
TRBV7-9	.	TRBJ2-1	TRBD1	TGTGCCAGCAGCCCACGGGACAGGGACCCCTACAATGAGCAGTTCTTC	CASSPRDRDPYNEQFF
TRBV9	.	TRBJ2-1	.	TGTGCCAGCAGCGTAGATCGGGAGTCCCTCGATGAGCAGTTCTTC	CASSVDRESLDEQFF
TRBV13	.	TRBJ1-6	.	TGTGCCAGCAGTCCTGGACTTTTCGGATCACCCCTCCACTTT	CASSPGLFGSPLHF
TRBV7-9	.	TRBJ1-3	TRBD1	TGTGCCAGCAGCTGGGACAGGGCACTGGTCGGAAACACCATATATTTT	CASSWDRALVGNTIYF
TRBV11-2	.	TRBJ2-1	TRBD2	TGTGCCAGCAGCCCCGGGACTAGCGGGGGCTGGGGGGAGCAGTTCTTC	CASSPGTSGGWGEQFF
TRBV5-1	.	TRBJ1-3	TRBD1	TGCGCCAGCAGCCCGGAAGGGGGCACTGGAAACACCATATATTTT	CASSPEGGTGNTIYF
TRBV28	.	TRBJ2-3	.	TGTGCCAGCAGTTCTACCGGGTCCGCAGGGACGCAGTATTTT	CASSSTGSAGTQYF
TRBV28	.	TRBJ1-5	TRBD1	TGTGCCAGCAGTTTCAGGGGGCTGGCGTTTCAGCCCCAGCATTTT	CASSFRGLAFQPQHF
TRBV7-8	.	TRBJ2-1	TRBD2	TGTGCCAGCAGCTTAGCGCTAGCGGGGGGCACAATTAGGAATGAGCAGTTCTTC	CASSLALAGGTIRNEQFF
TRBV7-2	.	TRBJ2-7	.	TGTGCCAGCAGCCCGGACTGGAACTTCTACGAGCAGTACTTC	CASSPDWNFYEQYF
TRBV5-6	.	TRBJ2-5	.	TGTGCCAGCAGCTTGTGGGGGGCCGCGACTCAAGAGACCCAGTACTTC	CASSLWGAATQETQYF
TRBV9	.	TRBJ2-1	TRBD1	TGTGCCAGCAGCGCCGGGACAGGGGGGGTCTATGAGCAGTTCTTC	CASSAGTGGVYEQFF
TRBV27	.	TRBJ2-7	TRBD2	TGTGCCAGCAGTTTATCCCCCGGGACTAGGGCATACGAGCAGTACTTC	CASSLSPGTRAYEQYF
TRBV9	.	TRBJ2-2	.	TGTGCCAGCAGCGTATCAAGGGAGAGAGTAAACACCGGGGAGCTGTTTTTT	CASSVSRERVNTGELFF
TRBV4-3	.	TRBJ2-3	TRBD2	TGCGCCAGCAGCCAAGATGTTCCGGCGGGAGTAAGAGATACGCAGTATTTT	CASSQDVPAGVRDTQYF